The TCR beta chain under discussion was sequenced for a study of blood T cell repertoires in COVID-19. Turning to the study itself: The study drew acute and convalescent COVID-19 samples from the United States, Italy and Spain. T cells, B-cell-depleted T cells, or PBMCs supplied cDNA or gDNA.

Authors' data handling: Researchers report that nucleated cell counts were estimated from reference gene primer amplification. Using immunoSEQ multiplex PCR, the repertoire was profiled, and TCRdb retains in-frame clones only, with some absent. The V and J calls and clone size come from that table; D and trimming were worked out from the DNA. Found here are about 300,000 clones, roughly 90% of them singletons; the top ten hold about 4.6%. This clone was found a few times. The ends lost 7 bases at V and 2 bases at J; junction bases unmatched: 5. Germline V gives CDR1 SGHRS, CDR2 YFSETQ. This CDR3 region has 13 residues.

V is TRBV5-1 and J is TRBJ1-1; 7 positions match TRBD1. Material for sequencing was peripheral blood. This TCR derives from a man in his forties with acute or convalescent COVID-19. CDR3: CASAGQDNTEAFF. CDR3 DNA sequence: TGCGCCAGCGCAGGACAGGACAACACTGAAGCTTTCTTT.